The 3 T cell receptor beta chains below were found in one sample sequenced in a study of blood T cell repertoires in COVID-19. TCRdb's copy holds only in-frame clones and misses some; the assay was immunoSEQ multiplex PCR. The repertoire consists of 150,000 to 180,000 clones, with under 85% occurring once and the leading ten covering 0.63%. Sequencing was performed on peripheral blood. The receptors originated from a man aged 55 to 70 with COVID-19, enrolled during active disease.

This clone was detected a few times. The rearrangement uses TRBV28 and TRBJ2-7, with D perhaps matching TRBD1 (6 bases). CDR1 and CDR2 (germline): MDHEN, SYDVKM. V was pared by 6 bases and J by 6 bases, with 9 bases between. This CDR3 is 11 amino acids long. The CDR3 loop is CASSVRGEQYF. CDR3 coding DNA: TGTGCCAGCAGCGTCAGGGGCGAGCAGTACTTC.

The chain links TRBV28 to TRBJ2-1, with no clear D. The CDR3 consists of 17 residues. Germline V CDR1 and CDR2: MDHEN, SYDVKM. V was trimmed by 8 bases and J by 3 bases, leaving 23 bases between them. The CDR3 region is CASYSLGADHHYNEQFF. The DNA for the CDR3 is TGTGCCAGCTACAGTTTAGGTGCCGACCATCACTACAATGAGCAGTTCTTC.

This clone was detected only a few times. This sequence joins TRBV7-2 and TRBJ1-5; possibly TRBD1 for D (5 bases). Trimming shortened V by 5 bases and J by 3 bases, and 23 bases separated the two germline ends. Germline CDR1 SGHTA, CDR2 FQGNSA. The CDR3 is 18 residues long. CDR3 nucleotides: TGTGCCAGCAGCAACCTTGGGGGGACCGGTGCACCCAATCAGCCCCAGCATTTT. Its translation is CASSNLGGTGAPNQPQHF.